One sample yielded the 28 T cell receptor beta chains listed below, sequenced in a study of T cells after yellow fever vaccination. TCRdb itself ran the 5' RACE reads through MiXCR, one entry per CDR3 protein. Of some 120,000 distinct CDR3 sequences detected, 6.5% to 9% appear once; the ten largest clones hold less than 30%. The starting material was CD8+ T cells sorted from PBMCs, obtained 45 days after the yellow fever booster vaccination. These receptor sequences come from a man younger than 40 who received the YFV17D yellow fever vaccine.

On this clonotype itself: This could be a read error, since a much larger clone is one nucleotide away. The rearrangement joins TRBV29-1 to TRBJ1-2; tentative D call: TRBD1 (5 bases). The CDR3 extends over 11 amino acids. The V gene's germline CDR1 is SQVTM and CDR2 ANQGSEA. The CDR3 loop reads CIVAQARGYTF. CDR3 coding DNA: TGCATCGTTGCACAGGCTCGGGGCTACACCTTC.

This clonotype is large in the sample. The rearrangement links TRBV7-6 to TRBJ2-7; D possibly matches TRBD1 or TRBD2 (5 bases each). Trimming removed 8 bases from V and 2 bases from J, with 13 bases in between. Germline CDR1 SGHVS, CDR2 FNYEAQ. There are 13 residues in the CDR3. The CDR3 coding sequence is TGTGCCAGCGGCCGGGACCATACCTACGAGCAGTACTTC. It yields the protein CASGRDHTYEQYF. Variable domain in full (rest from reference TRBV7-6 and TRBJ2-7): GAGVSQSPRYKVTKRGQDVALRCDPISGHVSLYWYRQALGQGPEFLTYFNYEAQQDKSGLPNDRFSAERPEGSISTLTIQRTEQRDSAMYRCASGRDHTYEQYFGPGTRLTVT.

This clonotype has ten or more counts. The chain links TRBV21-1 to TRBJ2-7; the table's D call, TRBD1, has no DNA check behind it. TRBV21-1 is noted as a pseudogene. This CDR3 spans 14 amino acids. The CDR3: CASSTPGTNYEQYF. CDR3 sequence (DNA): TGTGCCAGCAGCACCCCCGGGACAAATTACGAGCAGTACTTC.

In its sample, this clonotype was seen many times. The J gene is TRBJ2-7, the V gene TRBV2; D ambiguous. V was pared by 7 bases and J by 3 bases, with 16 bases between. The CDR3 is 14 residues long. Germline V gives CDR1 SNHLY, CDR2 FYNNEI. CDR3 sequence reads: CASTRAGTDYEQYF. The DNA for the CDR3 is TGTGCCAGCACCCGGGCCGGAACTGACTACGAGCAGTACTTC. Full variable domain (outside the CDR3, taken from reference TRBV2 and TRBJ2-7): EPEVTQTPSHQVTQMGQEVILRCVPISNHLYFYWYRQILGQKVEFLVSFYNNEISEKSEIFDDQFSVERPDGSNFTLKIRSTKLEDSAMYFCASTRAGTDYEQYFGPGTRLTVT.

This clonotype was observed many times. CDR3 loop: CASSLWAITLAQETQYF. CDR3 nucleotide sequence: TGTGCCAGCAGTTTATGGGCTATAACTTTAGCCCAAGAGACCCAGTACTTC. This chain connects TRBV28 to TRBJ2-5, with D unclear. The germline CDR1 and CDR2 sequences are MDHEN and SYDVKM. The CDR3 contains 17 residues. Trimming removed 0 bases at V and 1 base at J, with 15 bases between. The variable domain in full, with the rest retrieved from reference TRBV28 and TRBJ2-5, is DVKVTQSSRYLVKRTGEKVFLECVQDMDHENMFWYRQDPGLGLRLIYFSYDVKMKEKGDIPEGYSVSREKKERFSLILESASTNQTSMYLCASSLWAITLAQETQYFGPGTRLLVL.

This clonotype was detected only a few times. The chain has TRBV13 and TRBJ2-7, with 8 bases matching TRBD2. Germline assignment: CDR1 PRHDT and CDR2 FYEKMQ (reference sequence). The CDR3 sequence is 15 residues long. V shed 5 bases and J 2 bases; nucleotides not matched to a gene: 8. For the CDR3, the DNA is TGTGCCAGCAGCGCCGGCGAGCGGGGGACCTACGAGCAGTACTTC. It encodes CASSAGERGTYEQYF.

CDR3 DNA: TGTGCCACCTCGCCGGGCTCCTACAATGAGCAGTTCTTC. This encodes CATSPGSYNEQFF. V usage is TRBV11-2 and J usage is TRBJ2-1; D gene ambiguous. The V and J ends lost 10 bases and 0 bases respectively, with 10 bases between them. There are 13 residues in the CDR3. Germline CDR1 reads SGHAT; CDR2 reads FQNNGV.

The rearrangement links TRBV7-6 to TRBJ2-5, with D possibly TRBD2 on 5 matching bases. V was clipped by 5 bases and J by 5 bases, with 18 bases between them. The CDR3 totals 15 residues. The germline V gene encodes CDR1 SGHVS and CDR2 FNYEAQ. The CDR3 nucleotides are TGTGCCAGCAGCCCCTCGACCGGACTGGGGGAGACCCAGTACTTC. Protein: CASSPSTGLGETQYF.

This clonotype was seen a handful of times. The chain employs TRBV5-6 and TRBJ2-7, with TRBD2 matching over 10 bases. The CDR3 runs 15 residues. The V segment lost 0 bases and the J segment 6 bases; nucleotides outside the gene matches: 6. The germline gives CDR1 SGHDT, CDR2 YYEEEE. CDR3 in amino acids: CASSLDEASGSEQYF. The CDR3 nucleotides are TGTGCCAGCAGCTTGGACGAGGCTAGCGGGAGCGAGCAGTACTTC.

This clonotype was counted many times. J is TRBJ2-3 and V is TRBV20-1, with 11 nucleotides matching TRBD2. The germline V gene encodes CDR1 DFQATT and CDR2 SNEGSKA (reference sequence). The CDR3 spans 15 residues. V was clipped by 3 bases and J by 4 bases; unmatched bases: 6. The CDR3 protein is CSASVLAGGSDTQYF. The DNA of the CDR3 is TGCAGTGCTAGTGTCCTAGCGGGAGGATCAGATACGCAGTATTTT.

This clonotype was seen ten or more times. The chain employs TRBV20-1 and TRBJ2-3; 11 nucleotides match TRBD2. V was pared by 6 bases and J by 4 bases, with 15 bases of the junction left unmatched. Germline V CDR1 and CDR2: DFQATT, SNEGSKA (reference sequence). The CDR3 has 17 residues. The CDR3 region has the DNA TGCAGTGCCACCCCCGCATCTAGCGGGAGGACGGCAGATACGCAGTATTTT. Its translation: CSATPASSGRTADTQYF.

This clonotype was picked up many times. The chain uses TRBV9 and TRBJ2-1; perhaps TRBD1 as D (5 bases). Germline lookup yields CDR1 SGDLS and CDR2 YYNGEE. This CDR3 has 17 residues. The V end was cut by 3 bases, the J end by 2 bases, with 18 bases between. Written as DNA, the CDR3 is TGTGCCAGCAGCGGTCCAACAGGCGACACTACCTACAATGAGCAGTTCTTC. Residues: CASSGPTGDTTYNEQFF.

The chain links TRBV15 to TRBJ2-1; 7 bases match TRBD2. CDR3 length equals 16 residues. Germline CDR1 reads LNHNV; CDR2 reads YYDKDF (reference sequence). The V segment lost 5 bases and the J segment 12 bases; nucleotides outside the gene matches: 19. The chain's CDR3 is CATSAGDSPVGKGQFF. The CDR3 DNA reads as TGTGCCACCAGCGCGGGGGACTCCCCTGTTGGGAAGGGGCAGTTCTTC.

There are many counts of this clonotype. This chain connects TRBV20-1 to TRBJ1-3; D not resolved. The germline V gene has CDR1 DFQATT and CDR2 SNEGSKA (reference sequence). This CDR3 is 15 amino acids long. The V and J ends lost 4 bases and 4 bases respectively, with 17 bases between them. CDR3 sequence: CSAKTTSSSGNTIYF. The CDR3 DNA sequence: TGCAGTGCTAAGACAACAAGCTCATCGGGAAACACCATATATTTT.

This clonotype was seen only a few times. The chain combines TRBV24-1 with TRBJ2-1; 11 bases agree with TRBD2. The CDR3 loop spans 17 amino acids. Unmatched junction bases numbered 5, after V lost 2 bases and J lost 3 bases. CDR1 is KGHDR and CDR2 is SFDVKD in the germline V gene. CDR3 residues: CATSDSSGTSGYNEQFF. The CDR3 bases are TGTGCCACCAGTGATTCGTCCGGGACTAGCGGCTACAATGAGCAGTTCTTC.

This clonotype was seen repeatedly, ten times or more. The rearrangement links TRBV4-2 to TRBJ2-7, with TRBD2 identical over 9 bases. Germline CDR1 reads LGHNA; CDR2 reads YNFKEQ. The CDR3 has 15 residues. V gave up 3 bases and J gave up 5 bases; unmatched junction bases: 8. The CDR3 DNA follows: TGTGCCAGCAGCCATAGCGGGAGCCTCCCCCACGAGCAGTACTTC. Encoded protein: CASSHSGSLPHEQYF.

This clonotype occurred a few times. The chain carries TRBV7-9 and TRBJ2-5; 9 bases align to TRBD1. J lost 4 bases, V lost 4 bases, and 7 bases had no gene match. From germline, CDR1 is SEHNR and CDR2 FQNEAQ (reference sequence). This CDR3 contains 15 residues. CDR3 nucleotides: TGTGCCAGCAGCTCCCGGACAGGGGAGGTAGAGACCCAGTACTTC. Residues: CASSSRTGEVETQYF. Using reference TRBV7-9 and TRBJ2-5 for the parts outside the CDR3, the full variable domain is DTGVSQNPRHKITKRGQNVTFRCDPISEHNRLYWYRQTLGQGPEFLTYFQNEAQLEKSRLLSDRFSAERPKGSFSTLEIQRTEQGDSAMYLCASSSRTGEVETQYFGPGTRLLVL.

This clonotype appeared many times. The chain couples TRBV7-2 to TRBJ2-7; D is perhaps TRBD2 (5 bases). From germline, CDR1 is SGHTA and CDR2 FQGNSA. The CDR3 runs to 14 residues. The V end was cut by 1 base, the J end by 0 bases, with 7 bases between. The CDR3 nucleotides read TGTGCCAGCAGCTTAGGGACTGACTCCTACGAGCAGTACTTC. This encodes CASSLGTDSYEQYF. Looking up the rest from reference TRBV7-2 and TRBJ2-7 gives the full variable domain: GAGVSQSPSNKVTEKGKDVELRCDPISGHTALYWYRQSLGQGLEFLIYFQGNSAPDKSGLPSDRFSAERTGGSVSTLTIQRTQQEDSAVYLCASSLGTDSYEQYFGPGTRLTVT.

In this sample, this clonotype turned up many times. This chain connects TRBV29-1 to TRBJ1-2, with a tentative D call TRBD1 (5 bases). CDR1 and CDR2 from the germline V gene are SQVTM and ANQGSEA. Deletions cut 4 bases from V and 8 bases from J, with 11 bases between. The CDR3 has 11 residues. Here the CDR3 DNA reads TGCAGCGTTGCACAGGCTCGGGGCTACACCTTC. Translated: CSVAQARGYTF.

This clonotype was seen at least ten times. DNA for the CDR3: TGTGCCAGCAGCTTAACGGGGTTAGGGAACATTCAGTACTTC. Amino acids: CASSLTGLGNIQYF. The chain couples TRBV11-2 to TRBJ2-4; D may be TRBD2 (5 bases). CDR3 length: 14 amino acids. Germline-derived CDR1 and CDR2 are SGHAT and FQNNGV. The germline V and J ends were trimmed by 2 bases and 7 bases, with 12 bases remaining between them.

This clonotype has a count of ten or more. The gene calls are TRBV7-8 and TRBJ1-5; D might be TRBD1 (5 bases). The length of the CDR3 is 15 residues. Looked up from germline, CDR1 is SGHVS and CDR2 is FQNEAQ. V gave up 6 bases and J gave up 3 bases, with 15 bases separating them. The CDR3 loop is CASSQVWDLNQPQHF. The CDR3 nucleotides are TGTGCCAGCAGTCAAGTTTGGGACCTCAATCAGCCCCAGCATTTT. The entire variable domain, with the rest obtained from reference TRBV7-8 and TRBJ1-5, is as follows: GAGVSQSPRYKVAKRGQDVALRCDPISGHVSLFWYQQALGQGPEFLTYFQNEAQLDKSGLPSDRFFAERPEGSVSTLKIQRTQQEDSAVYLCASSQVWDLNQPQHFGDGTRLSIL.

This clonotype was observed many times. The chain employs TRBV5-6 and TRBJ2-1; 9 nucleotides agree with TRBD2. V trimming: 3 bases; J trimming: 5 bases; junction bases outside the gene matches: 9. Germline V gene lookup returns CDR1 SGHDT and CDR2 YYEEEE. There are 16 residues in the CDR3. CDR3 coding DNA: TGTGCCAGCAGCTCCTCTCTAGCGGGACCTGACAATGAGCAGTTCTTC. Translation gives CASSSSLAGPDNEQFF.

The rearrangement joins TRBV5-6 to TRBJ1-5, with D maybe TRBD1 (5 bases). Trimming stripped 3 bases from V and 7 bases from J, with 11 bases between. The CDR3 sequence is 13 residues long. CDR1 is SGHDT and CDR2 is YYEEEE in the germline V gene. CDR3 nucleotide sequence: TGTGCCAGCAGCTGGTGGGGGGGACAGCCCCAGCATTTT. As protein: CASSWWGGQPQHF.

This clonotype was seen repeatedly, ten times or more. The chain carries TRBV9 and TRBJ2-4; D is unresolved. The germline V gene encodes CDR1 SGDLS and CDR2 YYNGEE. CDR3 length equals 11 residues. The V end was cut by 3 bases, the J end by 6 bases, with 4 bases between. As DNA, the CDR3 is TGTGCCAGCAGCGCCGGAAACATTCAGTACTTC. It yields the protein CASSAGNIQYF.

This clonotype was detected many times. V usage is TRBV30 and J usage is TRBJ2-5; D uncertain. From germline, CDR1 is GTSNPN and CDR2 SVGIG (reference sequence). The CDR3 is 11 amino acids. V dropped 5 bases and J dropped 3 bases, with 7 bases sitting between them. DNA of the CDR3: TGTGCCTGGCTGACGGAAGAGACCCAGTACTTC. This encodes CAWLTEETQYF.

The chain combines TRBV4-3 with TRBJ2-4, with TRBD1 as a possible D gene (6 bases). V was pared by 0 bases and J by 3 bases, with 12 bases between. Looked up from germline, CDR1 is LGHNA and CDR2 is YSLEER. CDR3 length equals 16 residues. CDR3 sequence (DNA): TGCGCCAGCAGCCAAGACTTCGAAGGGGGCAAAAACATTCAGTACTTC. This encodes CASSQDFEGGKNIQYF.

This clonotype was detected ten times or more. The rearrangement joins TRBV7-8 to TRBJ2-7; D is unresolved. V was trimmed by 3 bases and J by 0 bases, leaving 15 bases between them. This CDR3 has 16 amino acids. Germline V gene data show CDR1 as SGHVS and CDR2 as FQNEAQ. The CDR3: CASSLVLRISSYEQYF. CDR3 nucleotides: TGTGCCAGCAGCTTGGTTCTTCGGATTAGCTCCTACGAGCAGTACTTC.

This clonotype appeared many times. The V call is TRBV11-2, the J call TRBJ2-6; TRBD1 is a possible D gene (6 bases). The CDR3 runs 17 residues. Germline V gene data show CDR1 as SGHAT and CDR2 as FQNNGV. Trimming cost V 5 bases and J 0 bases, with 14 bases left between them. CDR3 bases: TGTGCCAGCAGCCCCCAGGGGCCGAGCTCTGGGGCCAACGTCCTGACTTTC. This sequence encodes CASSPQGPSSGANVLTF.